Listed below are T cell receptor beta chains from one sample, sequenced in a study of blood T cell repertoires in COVID-19. Sequencing was performed with immunoSEQ multiplex PCR; in TCRdb, only in-frame clones are kept and a portion is missing. In the table there are 50,000 to 55,000 clones, approximately 87% of which are singletons. The sample comprised peripheral blood. The receptors stem from a man in his fifties or sixties with acute or convalescent COVID-19. The CDR3 runs from the conserved cysteine through the conserved F or W. A D gene is named only where the DNA matches it firmly. Some rows have no size entry. The others give once, few or many, or a class for an expanded clone.

>TRBV5-1|TRBJ1-4|-|-
CASSGDGGAGEKLFF
TGCGCCAGCAGCGGCGATGGGGGGGCGGGTGAAAAACTGTTTTTT
>TRBV6-6|TRBJ2-3|-|-
CASSLDSRTDTQYF
TGTGCCAGCAGCCTAGACAGCCGCACAGATACGCAGTATTTT
>TRBV2|TRBJ2-2|-|-
CASSDGAGAFTGELFF
TGTGCCAGCAGTGATGGGGCGGGGGCTTTCACCGGGGAGCTGTTTTTT
>TRBV21-1|TRBJ1-2|-|-
CASSKGTGGYGYTF
TGTGCCAGCAGCAAAGGGACAGGGGGCTATGGCTACACCTTC
>TRBV18|TRBJ1-1|TRBD1|-
CASSPQGQGFEGTEAFF
TGTGCCAGCTCACCGCAGGGACAGGGTTTTGAGGGCACTGAAGCTTTCTTT
>TRBV11-2|TRBJ2-2|TRBD1|-
CASSVAGTANTGELFF
TGTGCCAGCAGCGTCGCTGGGACAGCTAACACCGGGGAGCTGTTTTTT
>TRBV25-1|TRBJ1-5|TRBD1|-
CASSVRGLRLGNQPQHF
TGTGCCAGTTCCGTTAGGGGGCTAAGGCTAGGCAATCAGCCCCAGCATTTT
>TRBV12-3/TRBV12-4|TRBJ2-2|TRBD2|-
CATQRGSTGELFF
TGTGCCACCCAGCGGGGGAGCACCGGGGAGCTGTTTTTT
>TRBV5-4|TRBJ1-1|-|-
CASSPRRPTMNTEAFF
TGTGCCAGCAGCCCGAGAAGGCCCACTATGAACACTGAAGCTTTCTTT
>TRBV19|TRBJ1-2|-|-
CASSTWGNGYTF
TGTGCCAGTAGTACCTGGGGCAATGGCTACACCTTC
>TRBV5-6|TRBJ1-4|-|-
CASSPTGLSEKLFF
TGTGCCAGCAGCCCAACAGGGTTAAGTGAAAAACTGTTTTTT
>TRBV5-1|TRBJ2-7|-|-
CASSSDPPDTAGYEQYF
TGCGCCAGCAGCTCCGATCCACCAGACACCGCCGGCTACGAGCAGTACTTC
>TRBV6-5|TRBJ2-1|-|-
CASSFPQDGADEQFF
TGTGCCAGCAGTTTCCCTCAAGACGGAGCCGATGAGCAGTTCTTC
>TRBV9|TRBJ2-2|-|-
CASSVEEGGLGELFF
TGTGCCAGCAGCGTAGAAGAAGGAGGACTCGGGGAGCTGTTTTTT
>TRBV28|TRBJ1-3|-|-
CASRTAGNTIYF
TGTGCCAGCCGGACAGCAGGAAACACCATATATTTT
>TRBV7-9|TRBJ1-2|-|-
CASTDGSGLNYGYTF
TGTGCCAGCACAGACGGATCAGGACTTAACTATGGCTACACCTTC
>TRBV4-1|TRBJ2-7|TRBD1|once
CASSQSRDRGYEQYF
TGCGCCAGCAGCCAAAGTAGGGACAGGGGTTACGAGCAGTACTTC
>TRBV19|TRBJ1-5|-|-
CASSIRRYQPQHF
TGTGCCAGTAGTATAAGGAGATATCAGCCCCAGCATTTT
>TRBV6-5|TRBJ1-6|-|-
CASSTEENSPLHF
TGTGCCAGCAGTACAGAAGAGAATTCACCCCTCCACTTT
>TRBV18|TRBJ1-5|-|-
CASSSRLGLGNQPQHF
TGTGCCAGCTCCTCCCGTCTGGGGCTGGGCAATCAGCCCCAGCATTTT
>TRBV10-1|TRBJ2-2|-|-
CASSEGADTGELFF
TGCGCCAGCAGTGAAGGGGCAGACACCGGGGAGCTGTTTTTT
>TRBV7-2|TRBJ1-5|-|-
CASSFNSPGRPQHF
TGTGCCAGCAGCTTCAACAGTCCCGGGAGACCCCAGCATTTT
>TRBV2|TRBJ1-5|TRBD1|-
CASQITGVGQPQHF
TGTGCCAGCCAAATCACAGGGGTTGGACAGCCCCAGCATTTT
>TRBV4-1|TRBJ1-2|-|few
CASSQDVGGDYGYTF
TGCGCCAGCAGCCAAGATGTAGGGGGAGACTATGGCTACACCTTC
>TRBV4-1|TRBJ2-3|TRBD1|-
CASSQPRDSRSTDTQYF
TGCGCCAGCAGCCAACCCCGGGACAGTCGTAGCACAGATACGCAGTATTTT
>TRBV7-3|TRBJ2-1|TRBD1|once
CASSFGNTGGSTSEQFF
TGTGCCAGCAGCTTCGGGAACACAGGGGGGAGTACGAGTGAGCAGTTCTTC
>TRBV27|TRBJ1-2|-|-
CASRDSNYGYTF
TGTGCCAGCAGGGACAGCAACTATGGCTACACCTTC
>TRBV6-6|TRBJ1-1|TRBD1|once
CASSQPPGTGNTEAFF
TGTGCCAGCAGCCAGCCCCCCGGGACAGGGAACACTGAAGCTTTCTTT
>TRBV28|TRBJ2-7|TRBD1|-
CASSSAGTGTHEQYF
TGTGCCAGCAGTTCGGCCGGGACAGGGACCCACGAGCAGTACTTC
>TRBV10-3|TRBJ2-1|-|-
CAIGGGNGLDNEQFF
TGTGCCATCGGGGGGGGCAACGGACTAGACAATGAGCAGTTCTTC
>TRBV27|TRBJ1-2|-|-
CASRATPTGFSGYTF
TGTGCCAGCAGAGCCACCCCGACAGGATTTTCTGGCTACACCTTC
>TRBV6-2/TRBV6-3|TRBJ2-6|-|-
CASSGLEVSGANVLTF
TGTGCCAGCAGTGGCCTTGAGGTCTCTGGGGCCAACGTCCTGACTTTC
>TRBV9|TRBJ2-1|TRBD2|-
CASSFNPGLAGNEQFF
TGTGCCAGCAGCTTCAATCCGGGACTAGCGGGCAATGAGCAGTTCTTC
>TRBV28|TRBJ2-3|-|-
CASSSGLPLGTDTQYF
TGTGCCAGCAGTTCGGGACTTCCCCTGGGCACAGATACGCAGTATTTT
>TRBV7-9|TRBJ2-5|TRBD1|-
CASSFLTGADETQYF
TGTGCCAGCAGCTTCCTGACAGGGGCTGACGAGACCCAGTACTTC
>TRBV18|TRBJ2-7|TRBD2|-
CASSLTWEGYEQYF
TGTGCCAGCTCACTTACATGGGAGGGCTACGAGCAGTACTTC
>TRBV2|TRBJ1-4|-|-
CASSGTDEKLFF
TGTGCCAGCAGTGGGACAGATGAAAAACTGTTTTTT
>TRBV5-1|TRBJ2-2|TRBD2|-
CASSRTLWRGGNTGELFF
TGCGCCAGCAGCCGCACGCTCTGGCGGGGGGGAAACACCGGGGAGCTGTTTTTT
>TRBV6-5|TRBJ1-2|-|-
CASSYSTRGVRGYTF
TGTGCCAGCAGTTACTCGACGCGGGGGGTTCGCGGCTACACCTTC
>TRBV24-1|TRBJ2-2|-|once
CATSYGTYTGELFF
TGTGCCACCAGTTACGGGACATACACCGGGGAGCTGTTTTTT
>TRBV5-1|TRBJ1-5|-|few
CASSLDGGVNQPQHF
TGCGCCAGCAGCTTGGACGGAGGGGTCAATCAGCCCCAGCATTTT
>TRBV6-5|TRBJ2-7|TRBD1|-
CASSYRDRAGREQYF
TGTGCCAGCAGTTACAGGGACAGGGCTGGTCGCGAGCAGTACTTC
>TRBV6-1|TRBJ1-1|TRBD1|-
CASSELNRGTNTEAFF
TGTGCCAGCAGTGAATTAAACAGGGGGACCAACACTGAAGCTTTCTTT
>TRBV12-2|TRBJ1-1|-|few
CASRLRQYRKTEAFF
TGTGCAAGTCGCTTACGCCAGTACCGAAAAACTGAAGCTTTCTTT
>TRBV25-1|TRBJ1-1|-|-
CASLNYPGTEAFF
TGTGCCAGCTTGAATTATCCGGGCACTGAAGCTTTCTTT
>TRBV5-1|TRBJ1-5|-|-
CASSLGSGSGQPQHF
TGCGCCAGCAGCTTGGGCTCTGGCAGCGGTCAGCCCCAGCATTTT
>TRBV19|TRBJ2-3|-|-
CASSIRGESTDTQYF
TGTGCCAGTAGTATTAGGGGCGAGAGCACAGATACGCAGTATTTT
>TRBV19|TRBJ1-2|-|-
CASSMVVGTDYGYTF
TGTGCCAGTAGTATGGTTGTGGGCACAGACTATGGCTACACCTTC
>TRBV30|TRBJ2-2|TRBD2|-
CAWSPREREGIIPGELFF
TGTGCCTGGAGTCCCCGCGAGCGGGAGGGCATCATCCCCGGGGAGCTGTTTTTT
>TRBV6-4|TRBJ2-3|TRBD2|-
CASSFTSGSTDTQYF
TGTGCCAGCAGTTTTACTAGCGGGAGTACAGATACGCAGTATTTT
>TRBV29-1|TRBJ2-5|-|-
CSVDLATGTQYF
TGCAGCGTTGACCTAGCGACGGGGACCCAGTACTTC
>TRBV5-1|TRBJ1-1|-|few
CASSKGSERDTEAFF
TGCGCCAGCAGTAAAGGCTCGGAGCGTGACACTGAAGCTTTCTTT
>TRBV5-1|TRBJ2-7|-|-
CASSLVAGPTYEQYF
TGCGCCAGCAGCTTGGTCGCGGGGCCCACCTACGAGCAGTACTTC
>TRBV12-3/TRBV12-4|TRBJ1-2|-|-
CASSLVQGGGYTF
TGTGCCAGCAGTTTGGTTCAGGGTGGCGGCTACACCTTC
>TRBV7-8|TRBJ1-2|TRBD1|-
CASSSPDRGKLGYGYTF
TGTGCCAGCAGCTCACCGGACAGGGGGAAGTTGGGTTATGGCTACACCTTC
>TRBV7-9|TRBJ2-3|-|-
CASSLSQGTDTQYF
TGTGCCAGCAGCCTGAGTCAGGGCACAGATACGCAGTATTTT
>TRBV29-1|TRBJ2-1|TRBD2|-
CSVLAGSSYNEQFF
TGCAGCGTTCTAGCGGGGAGCTCCTACAATGAGCAGTTCTTC
>TRBV30|TRBJ1-4|TRBD1|-
CAWSHDRDEEKLFF
TGTGCCTGGAGTCATGACAGGGACGAAGAAAAACTGTTTTTT
>TRBV5-1|TRBJ1-2|-|-
CASSGGGANYGYTF
TGCGCCAGCAGCGGGGGGGGCGCTAACTATGGCTACACCTTC